The text below deals with one T cell receptor (beta chain). This clone showed up just a few times. This receptor's antigen is unknown. The record has no base qualities; no much larger clone is one base away. The data were obtained in a study of blood T cell repertoires in COVID-19 (dated by TCRdb to about 2020). Context from the whole study: Samples from collaborators originated in the United States, Italy and Spain and spanned both the acute and convalescent phases of COVID-19. The prospective study material was composed of cDNA or gDNA derived from T cells, B-cell-depleted T cells, or PBMCs. Subjects who had been exposed to COVID-19, were actively infected with it, or had recovered from it provided the deeply sampled blood TCRbeta repertoires that made up the dataset. The repertoires were made available in a free public database intended to serve as a resource for research on the immune response to SARS-CoV-2. Samples came from the ongoing ImmuneRACE study (first 160 participants) plus 1,254 subjects from 6 global collaborators. Nearly every sample came with metadata listing a de-identified subject ID, COVID-19 status, age in years and sex. Where available, HLA class I and class II types were obtained from metadata supplied by the sample provider rather than from assay-based typing. What the work shows at the level of the full study, not this receptor alone: How much clinical and demographic metadata was included differed by source and by participant, and the metadata was provided uncurated.

The immunoSEQ Assay, a bias-controlled multiplex PCR, was used to amplify TCRbeta CDR3 regions from genomic DNA. Regarding the original processing steps: Nucleated cell counts per sample were estimated from amplification of reference gene primers within the assay. To quantify the absolute abundance of each unique TCRbeta CDR3 rearrangement, sequence reads were collapsed and filtered. Productive Simpson clonality was computed per sample as the square root of Simpson's diversity index over productive rearrangements. TCRdb re-hosts the immuneACCESS table, in-frame sequences only. Its copies lack some clones; in the studies checked, an unresolved V gene accounts for under half of them, and the cause for the rest is not known. V and J calls plus clone size are reproduced from that table; the DNA served to infer D and trimming. The sample records 250,000 to 400,000 clones, about nine tenths of which are singletons. Clones ranked in the top ten supply 2.9% of the sample.

One collaborating source in Seattle enrolled patients during active infection and followed them longitudinally through the course of disease. Each collaborating institution followed its own protocols to collect whole blood in K2EDTA tubes. For TCRbeta analysis, collaborators shipped samples in one of three forms: frozen whole blood, isolated PBMCs, or DNA extracted from either of those sample types. The CDR3 runs 17 amino acids, cysteine and phenylalanine included. The entry retains the CDR3 DNA only, 51 bases that are in frame from base 1. At the junction V is shortened by 4 bases and J by 8 bases, with 27 bases in between. CDR1 and CDR2 are read off the germline V gene as SGDLS and YYNGEE.

The chain links TRBV9 with TRBJ1-2, with a weak D call of TRBD1 (5 bases match). This receptor was identified in a woman in her thirties with COVID-19, enrolled during active disease. Sample: peripheral blood. The DNA sequence is TGTGCCAGCAGCAAAACAATACAACTACGGGACTCTACGGGCTACACCTTC. Protein translation: CASSKTIQLRDSTGYTF.